This entry concerns a single TCR beta chain. Its antigen is unknown. The sample is drawn from a study of shared clonotypes between healthy human individuals. Splitting the CD4+ cells yielded a CD45RA+ naive subset and a CD45RA-negative memory subset. General study points: Clonotype sharing among the donors was expected to vary with sequencing depth. Across a handful of donors, naive CD4 shared around 5.1%, naive CD8 under 4%, memory CD4 more than 2%, memory CD8 around 0.42%. Memory subsets had estimated richness that was generally smaller than that of naive subsets.

V lost 1 base to trimming and J lost 0 bases, with 9 bases between them. CDR1 is LNHNV and CDR2 is YYDKDF in the germline V gene (reference sequence). CDR3 length: 15 amino acids. Profiled with immunoSEQ multiplex PCR; TCRdb holds only in-frame clones, not every one. The sample yields 1.6 million or so clones, roughly 98.5% seen once. The gene calls are TRBV15 and TRBJ1-1, with D perhaps matching TRBD1 (5 bases). The receptor was derived from a man aged 25 to 45 in good health. Sequenced: naive CD4+ T cells sorted from blood. Regarding subset: CD45RA+ positively selected. CDR3 DNA sequence: TGTGCCACCAGCAGAGTGAGACAGTTGAACACTGAAGCTTTCTTT. It encodes CATSRVRQLNTEAFF.